This TCR beta chain was sequenced during a study of shared clonotypes between healthy human individuals. Study in general: Two women and a few men aged 18 to 49 served as donors.

Sequencing was performed with immunoSEQ multiplex PCR; in TCRdb, only in-frame clones are kept and a portion is missing. The sample lists about a million clones; about 80% were seen once. Sequencing was carried out using memory CD4+ T cells from PBMCs. Documented subset: CD45RA-negative fraction. The receptor's source is a man aged 18-30 years in good health. Some clones in this sample may be carry-over from other donors' samples.

The CDR3 bases are TGTGCCAGCAGCACCCGCGGGGGGGCGACTGAAGCTTTCTTT. It translates to CASSTRGGATEAFF. J is TRBJ1-1 and V is TRBV7-6, with D possibly TRBD1 on 6 matching bases. V was trimmed by 5 bases and J by 5 bases, leaving 15 bases between them. Germline V gene data show CDR1 as SGHVS and CDR2 as FNYEAQ. The CDR3 has 14 residues. Using reference TRBV7-6 and TRBJ1-1 for the parts outside the CDR3, the full variable domain is GAGVSQSPRYKVTKRGQDVALRCDPISGHVSLYWYRQALGQGPEFLTYFNYEAQQDKSGLPNDRFSAERPEGSISTLTIQRTEQRDSAMYRCASSTRGGATEAFFGQGTRLTVV.